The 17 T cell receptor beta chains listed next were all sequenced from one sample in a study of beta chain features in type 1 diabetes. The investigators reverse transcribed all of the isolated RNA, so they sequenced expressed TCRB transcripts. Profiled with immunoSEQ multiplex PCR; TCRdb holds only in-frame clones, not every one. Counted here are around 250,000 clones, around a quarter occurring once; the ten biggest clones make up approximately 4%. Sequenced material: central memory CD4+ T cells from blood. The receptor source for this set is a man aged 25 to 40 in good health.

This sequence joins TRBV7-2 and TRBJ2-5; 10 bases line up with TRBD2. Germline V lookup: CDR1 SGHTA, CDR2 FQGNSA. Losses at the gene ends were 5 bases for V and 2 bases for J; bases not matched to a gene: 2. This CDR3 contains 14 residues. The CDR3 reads CASSLSGGQETQYF. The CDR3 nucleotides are TGTGCCAGCAGCCTTAGCGGGGGGCAAGAGACCCAGTACTTC. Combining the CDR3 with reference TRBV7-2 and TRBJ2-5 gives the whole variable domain GAGVSQSPSNKVTEKGKDVELRCDPISGHTALYWYRQSLGQGLEFLIYFQGNSAPDKSGLPSDRFSAERTGGSVSTLTIQRTQQEDSAVYLCASSLSGGQETQYFGPGTRLLVL.

In nucleotides, the CDR3 is TGTGCCAGCAGCGCGACGCTGGGGGGTCCAGGCACAGATACGCAGTATTTT. Translation gives CASSATLGGPGTDTQYF. The chain recombines TRBV21-1 with TRBJ2-3; the D call TRBD2 from the table was never checked on the DNA. TRBV21-1 is a documented pseudogene. This CDR3 has 17 amino acids.

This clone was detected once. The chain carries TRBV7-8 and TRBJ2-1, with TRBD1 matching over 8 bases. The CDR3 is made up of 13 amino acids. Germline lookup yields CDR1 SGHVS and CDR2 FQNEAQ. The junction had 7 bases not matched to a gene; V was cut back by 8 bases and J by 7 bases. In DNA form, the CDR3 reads TGTGCCAGCTCCATGGACAGGGCGAATGAGCAGTTCTTC. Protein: CASSMDRANEQFF.

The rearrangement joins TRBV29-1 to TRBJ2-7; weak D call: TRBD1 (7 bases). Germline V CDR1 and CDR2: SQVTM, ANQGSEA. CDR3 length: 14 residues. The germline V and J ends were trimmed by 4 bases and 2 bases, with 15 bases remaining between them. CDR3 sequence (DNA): TGCAGCGTTGGGCGCGCCAGGGGGGCCTACGAGCAGTACTTC. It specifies CSVGRARGAYEQYF.

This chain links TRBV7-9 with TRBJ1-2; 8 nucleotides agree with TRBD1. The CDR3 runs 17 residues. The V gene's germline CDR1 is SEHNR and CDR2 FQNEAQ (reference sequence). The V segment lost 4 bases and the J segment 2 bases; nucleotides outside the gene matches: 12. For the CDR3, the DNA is TGTGCCAGCAGCTCACACCTCGGGACAGGAGCCAACTATGGCTACACCTTC. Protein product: CASSSHLGTGANYGYTF.

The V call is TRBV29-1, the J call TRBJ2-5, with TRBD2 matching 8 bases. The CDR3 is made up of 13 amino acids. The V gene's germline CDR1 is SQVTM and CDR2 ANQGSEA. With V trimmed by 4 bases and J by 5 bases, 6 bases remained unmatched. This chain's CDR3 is CSVVAGGLETQYF. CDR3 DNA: TGCAGCGTTGTGGCGGGGGGCCTCGAGACCCAGTACTTC.

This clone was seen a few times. The CDR3 DNA reads TGTGCCAGCAGCTTAGCGAGAGTGGCCGGGGAAGCTTTCTTT. Its translation is CASSLARVAGEAFF. The chain has TRBV7-2 and TRBJ1-1; no clear D gene. This CDR3 region has 14 residues. CDR1 and CDR2 from the germline V gene are SGHTA and FQGNSA. V gave up 0 bases and J gave up 8 bases, with 13 bases separating them.

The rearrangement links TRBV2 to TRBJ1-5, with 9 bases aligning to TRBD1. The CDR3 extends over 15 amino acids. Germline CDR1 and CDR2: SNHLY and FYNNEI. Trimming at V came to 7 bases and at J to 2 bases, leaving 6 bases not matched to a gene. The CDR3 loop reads CASNRDREGNQPQHF. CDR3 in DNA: TGTGCCAGCAATCGGGACAGGGAAGGCAATCAGCCCCAGCATTTT.

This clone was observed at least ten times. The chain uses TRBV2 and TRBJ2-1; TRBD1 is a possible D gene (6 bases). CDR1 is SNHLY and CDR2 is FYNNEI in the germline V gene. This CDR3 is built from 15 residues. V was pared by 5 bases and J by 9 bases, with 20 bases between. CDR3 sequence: CASSPQGTTQGEQFF. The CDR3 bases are TGTGCCAGCAGTCCACAGGGTACCACACAGGGTGAGCAGTTCTTC.

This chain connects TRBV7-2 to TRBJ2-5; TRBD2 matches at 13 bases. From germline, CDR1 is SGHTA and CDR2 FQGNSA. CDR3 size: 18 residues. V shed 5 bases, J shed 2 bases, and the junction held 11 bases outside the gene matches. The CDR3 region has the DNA TGTGCCAGCAGCCCTTCGCGGACTAGCGGGGGCCTACAAGAGACCCAGTACTTC. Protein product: CASSPSRTSGGLQETQYF.

The DNA of the CDR3 is TGTGCCATCACCCCCCCTAGGACAGGGATTAGGACAGATACGCAGTATTTT. Protein sequence: CAITPPRTGIRTDTQYF. The chain combines TRBV10-3 with TRBJ2-3; TRBD1 agrees at 8 bases. The CDR3 sequence is 17 residues long. The trim removed 7 bases at V and 3 bases at J, leaving 15 bases unmatched. Germline CDR1 is ENHRY and CDR2 is SYGVKD.

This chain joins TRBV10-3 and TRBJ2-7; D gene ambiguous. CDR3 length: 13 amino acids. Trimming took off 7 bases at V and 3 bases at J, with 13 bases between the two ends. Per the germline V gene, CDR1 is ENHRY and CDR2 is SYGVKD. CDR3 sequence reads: CAITSAPIYEQYF. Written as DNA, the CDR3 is TGTGCCATCACGTCGGCCCCTATCTACGAGCAGTACTTC.

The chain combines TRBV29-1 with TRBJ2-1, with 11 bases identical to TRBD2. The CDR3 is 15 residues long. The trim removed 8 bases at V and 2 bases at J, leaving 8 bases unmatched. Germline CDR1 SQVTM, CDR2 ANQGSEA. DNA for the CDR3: TGCAGCTCTCCCTTAGCGGGAGGGACCTACAATGAGCAGTTCTTC. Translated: CSSPLAGGTYNEQFF.

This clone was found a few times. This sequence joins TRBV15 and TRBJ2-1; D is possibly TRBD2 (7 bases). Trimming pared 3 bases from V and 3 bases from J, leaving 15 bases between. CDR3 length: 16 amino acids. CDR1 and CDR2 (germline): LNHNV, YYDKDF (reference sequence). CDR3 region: CATSRVAGAIYNEQFF. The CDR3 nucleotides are TGTGCCACCAGCAGGGTGGCGGGGGCAATCTACAATGAGCAGTTCTTC.

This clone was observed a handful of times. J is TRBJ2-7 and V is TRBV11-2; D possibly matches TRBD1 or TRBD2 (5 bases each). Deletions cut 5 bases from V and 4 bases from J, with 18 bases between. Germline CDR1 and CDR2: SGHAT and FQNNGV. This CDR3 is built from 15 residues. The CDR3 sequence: CASSAIVLEGYEQYF. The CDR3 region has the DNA TGTGCCAGCAGCGCTATTGTCCTTGAGGGGTACGAGCAGTACTTC.

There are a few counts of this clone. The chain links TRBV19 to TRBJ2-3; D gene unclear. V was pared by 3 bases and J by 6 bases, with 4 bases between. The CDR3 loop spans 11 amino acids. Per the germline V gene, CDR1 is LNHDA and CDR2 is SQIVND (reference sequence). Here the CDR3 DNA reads TGTGCCAGTAGTATCGGGGATACGCAGTATTTT. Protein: CASSIGDTQYF.

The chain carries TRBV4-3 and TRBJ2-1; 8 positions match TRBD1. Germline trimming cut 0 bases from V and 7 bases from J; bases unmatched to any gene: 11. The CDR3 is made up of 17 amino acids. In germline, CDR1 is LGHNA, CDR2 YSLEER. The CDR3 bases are TGCGCCAGCAGCCAAGAAGGCACCGGGACAGGCAAGAATGAGCAGTTCTTC. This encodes CASSQEGTGTGKNEQFF.